The 26 T cell receptor beta chains reported below all come from one sample, sequenced in a study of T-cell memory formation after mild COVID-19. In TCRdb, the 5' RACE reads were re-called with MiXCR into one record per CDR3 protein. This repertoire shows about 360,000 distinct CDR3 sequences, around 15% found once; its top ten account for roughly 22%. The material sequenced was PBMCs or a T cell subset sorted from them (not recorded which). These receptors were obtained from a man aged 18 to 29 who had mild COVID-19 (a few samples of this study predate the infection). Cell type and time point are not known.

This clonotype was recorded many times. The chain recombines TRBV3-1 with TRBJ2-7, with 7 bases matching TRBD1. From germline, CDR1 is LGHDT and CDR2 YNNKEL (reference sequence). The V and J ends lost 2 bases and 9 bases, in that order; junction bases with no gene match: 7. The CDR3 runs 13 residues. The chain's CDR3 is CASSQQGEGGQYF. CDR3 nucleotides: TGTGCCAGCAGCCAACAGGGGGAAGGCGGGCAGTACTTC.

This clonotype occurred a few times. The J gene is TRBJ2-3, the V gene TRBV5-1; TRBD2 matches at 11 bases. Germline CDR1 is SGHRS and CDR2 is YFSETQ. The CDR3 is made up of 16 amino acids. V trimming: 0 bases; J trimming: 6 bases; junction bases outside the gene matches: 6. CDR3 sequence: CASSLDLAGGPDTQYF. The CDR3 DNA reads as TGCGCCAGCAGCTTGGATCTAGCGGGGGGACCGGATACGCAGTATTTT.

This clonotype has only a few counts. The chain couples TRBV2 to TRBJ1-5; 9 bases agree with TRBD1. Germline V lookup: CDR1 SNHLY, CDR2 FYNNEI. The CDR3 consists of 15 residues. The V segment lost 0 bases and the J segment 7 bases; nucleotides outside the gene matches: 4. The CDR3 DNA reads TGTGCCAGCAGTGAAGCGTACAGGGGGCACCAGCCCCAGCATTTT. It translates to CASSEAYRGHQPQHF.

V gene TRBV29-1 combines with J gene TRBJ1-1; 9 bases align to TRBD1. V lost 7 bases, J lost 6 bases, and 9 bases stayed unmatched. Germline CDR1 reads SQVTM; CDR2 reads ANQGSEA. The CDR3 runs 13 residues. The CDR3 nucleotides are TGCAGCGGGGGACAGGGTTGGGGGTCTGAAGCTTTCTTT. This codes for CSGGQGWGSEAFF.

This clonotype was recorded a few times. The V and J genes are TRBV18 and TRBJ1-1; D possibly corresponds to TRBD1 (6 bases). The ends were cut back, 4 bases at V and 1 base at J, with 13 bases in the middle. CDR3 length: 15 amino acids. CDR1 KGHSH and CDR2 LQKENI come from the germline V gene. The CDR3: CASSLAGVGNTEAFF. CDR3 in DNA: TGTGCCAGCTCACTCGCAGGGGTCGGGAACACTGAAGCTTTCTTT.

J is TRBJ2-4 and V is TRBV7-3; TRBD2 matches 11 bases. With 1 base clipped from V and 8 bases from J, the junction kept 22 bases outside the gene matches. This CDR3 spans 21 amino acids. The germline V gene has CDR1 SGHTA and CDR2 FQGTGA. DNA for the CDR3: TGTGCCAGCAGCTTAAAAAAAGAAGCGACTAGCGGGGACGCGTCGTGTGACATTCAGTACTTC. Translation gives CASSLKKEATSGDASCDIQYF.

As to this clonotype: Germline and junction disagree at one end, which may indicate a read error. The gene calls are TRBV3-1 and TRBJ2-3, with no clear D. The CDR3 consists of 15 residues. Germline V lookup: CDR1 LGHDT, CDR2 YNNKEL (reference sequence). The CDR3 sequence: CPSSQPRVGTDTQYF. The CDR3 nucleotides read TGTCCCAGCAGCCAACCTCGCGTGGGCACAGATACGCAGTATTTT.

The gene calls are TRBV27 and TRBJ1-1; the match to TRBD1 covers 12 bases. CDR1 is MNHEY, CDR2 SMNVEV, per germline (reference sequence). Trimming cost V 5 bases and J 4 bases; bases outside gene matches: 8. This CDR3 has 16 residues. CDR3: CASSQGTGGGLTEAFF. The CDR3 DNA reads TGTGCCAGCAGTCAAGGGACAGGGGGCGGACTCACTGAAGCTTTCTTT.

The chain employs TRBV7-6 and TRBJ1-5; D perhaps matches TRBD1 (6 bases). CDR3 length: 16 amino acids. Germline V gives CDR1 SGHVS, CDR2 FNYEAQ. V was clipped by 0 bases and J by 7 bases, with 16 bases between them. The CDR3 reads CASSLARPGAGQPQHF. The DNA for the CDR3 is TGTGCCAGCAGCTTAGCAAGGCCGGGGGCTGGGCAGCCCCAGCATTTT.

This rearrangement joins TRBV20-1 to TRBJ1-2; TRBD1 matches at 8 bases. The CDR3 has 17 residues. After removal of 0 bases from V and 4 bases from J, the junction contained 13 bases not matched to a gene. Germline V gene data show CDR1 as DFQATT and CDR2 as SNEGSKA (reference sequence). CDR3 DNA: TGCAGTGCTAGAGACTACTGGACAGGGATTAAGGGCTATGGCTACACCTTC. Its protein product is CSARDYWTGIKGYGYTF.

The rearrangement uses TRBV4-1 and TRBJ1-1; D unresolved. Germline values: CDR1 MGHRA, CDR2 YSYEKL. The CDR3 totals 13 residues. The V gene lost 4 bases and the J gene lost 3 bases, with 9 bases spanning the gap. Here the CDR3 DNA reads TGCGCCAGCAGCCCGCCGGGGTACACTGAAGCTTTCTTT. It encodes CASSPPGYTEAFF.

The V gene is TRBV6-5, the J gene TRBJ2-6; no firm D call. The CDR3 is made up of 15 amino acids. The V end was cut by 5 bases, the J end by 3 bases, with 11 bases between. Germline V lookup: CDR1 MNHEY, CDR2 SVGAGI. The CDR3 nucleotides are TGTGCCAGCAGTAATCTTCCGGGTGGGGCCAACGTCCTGACTTTC. The encoded protein is CASSNLPGGANVLTF.

The chain employs TRBV12-3 or TRBV12-4 and TRBJ1-1, with D possibly TRBD1 on 5 matching bases. V lost 1 base, J lost 0 bases, and 15 bases lay in between. The CDR3 runs 17 residues. The DNA for the CDR3 is TGTGCCAGCAGTTTAGTGCTGGGGGATGGGGTGAACACTGAAGCTTTCTTT. This encodes CASSLVLGDGVNTEAFF.

This clonotype turned up a few times. The chain joins TRBV28 to TRBJ1-5; D is uncertain. From germline, CDR1 is MDHEN and CDR2 SYDVKM. The CDR3 length is 13 residues. V gave up 6 bases and J gave up 3 bases, with 9 bases separating them. CDR3 protein: CASREPNNQPQHF. In nucleotides, the CDR3 is TGTGCCAGCAGGGAACCCAACAATCAGCCCCAGCATTTT.

This clonotype was seen a few times. The gene calls are TRBV4-3 and TRBJ1-1; possible D gene TRBD1, 6 bases. V was cut by 3 bases and J by 0 bases, with 17 bases left in between. Germline CDR1 LGHNA, CDR2 YSLEER. This CDR3 is built from 17 residues. The CDR3 DNA follows: TGCGCCAGCAGCCAGGCCACAGGGCCCTTGGTGAACACTGAAGCTTTCTTT. This gives the protein CASSQATGPLVNTEAFF.

Comments on this clonotype: One junction end disagrees with the germline gene, perhaps due to a read error. The gene calls are TRBV4-1 and TRBJ1-1; D uncertain. The CDR3 sequence is 12 residues long. CDR1 is MGHRA and CDR2 is YSYEKL in the germline V gene. This CDR3 is CASSQGNAEVFF. In DNA form, the CDR3 reads TGCGCCAGCAGCCAAGGTAACGCTGAAGTTTTCTTT.

This clonotype was counted many times. The gene calls are TRBV7-8 and TRBJ1-2; D might be TRBD1 (6 bases). The CDR3 runs to 13 residues. The germline V and J ends were trimmed by 10 bases and 7 bases, with 19 bases remaining between them. Germline values: CDR1 SGHVS, CDR2 FQNEAQ. The CDR3 loop is CATRAGESGGYTF. The CDR3 DNA sequence: TGTGCCACCAGGGCAGGGGAGTCCGGTGGCTACACCTTC.

This chain joins TRBV4-2 and TRBJ2-1, with 9 bases aligning to TRBD2. The CDR3 extends over 15 amino acids. With V trimmed by 8 bases and J by 10 bases, 15 bases remained unmatched. Germline CDR1 reads LGHNA; CDR2 reads YNFKEQ. The CDR3 reads CASQDPRGGAAEQFF. The CDR3, as DNA: TGTGCCAGCCAAGATCCTCGCGGGGGGGCCGCGGAGCAGTTCTTC.

This clonotype was observed a handful of times. This chain connects TRBV7-3 to TRBJ2-2; unclear D gene. V lost 3 bases and J lost 3, with 8 bases in between. This CDR3 is 14 amino acids long. Germline CDR1 SGHTA, CDR2 FQGTGA. The CDR3 sequence is CASSFARDTGELFF. The CDR3 DNA reads TGTGCCAGCAGCTTCGCTCGGGACACCGGGGAGCTGTTTTTT.

This clonotype was detected many times. CDR3: CASSLEGKDSPLHF. DNA for the CDR3: TGCGCCAGCAGCTTGGAGGGGAAGGATTCACCCCTCCACTTT. The genes are TRBV5-1 and TRBJ1-6; D is perhaps TRBD1 (5 bases). The V and J ends lost 0 bases and 8 bases respectively, with 9 bases between them. Per the germline V gene, CDR1 is SGHRS and CDR2 is YFSETQ. CDR3 length: 14 amino acids.

This clonotype was observed at least ten times. The rearrangement links TRBV11-2 to TRBJ2-3; weak D call: TRBD2 (7 bases). This CDR3 is 16 amino acids long. V was pared by 3 bases and J by 4 bases, with 17 bases between. Germline V gene sequence: CDR1 SGHAT, CDR2 FQNNGV. The CDR3 here is CASSFRGLAVPDTQYF. CDR3 coding DNA: TGTGCCAGCAGCTTCCGGGGGCTAGCGGTTCCAGATACGCAGTATTTT.

The chain joins TRBV2 to TRBJ2-5, with D perhaps matching TRBD1 (6 bases). The CDR3 runs 13 residues. Trimming shortened V by 6 bases and J by 4 bases, and 12 bases separated the two germline ends. Germline-derived CDR1 and CDR2 are SNHLY and FYNNEI. The DNA of the CDR3 is TGTGCCAGCAGATTGCAGGGGAGAGAGACCCAGTACTTC. Protein product: CASRLQGRETQYF.

This clonotype was counted only a few times. The chain recombines TRBV11-2 with TRBJ1-5; possible D gene TRBD1, 5 bases. Germline lookup yields CDR1 SGHAT and CDR2 FQNNGV. The CDR3 has 13 residues. Trimming pared 4 bases from V and 4 bases from J, leaving 8 bases between. The CDR3 DNA is TGTGCCAGCAGCTCCAGGGCGAATCAGCCCCAGCATTTT. Its translation: CASSSRANQPQHF.

This clonotype came up a few times. The CDR3 is CSVSGGSTDTQYF. CDR3 DNA: TGCAGCGTGTCAGGGGGGAGCACAGATACGCAGTATTTT. The gene calls are TRBV29-1 and TRBJ2-3; D might be TRBD1 (7 bases). V shed 6 bases and J shed 0 bases, with 10 bases lying between them. Germline V lookup: CDR1 SQVTM, CDR2 ANQGSEA. CDR3 length: 13 residues.

The rearrangement links TRBV30 to TRBJ1-2; possible D gene TRBD1, 5 bases. The V gene's germline CDR1 is GTSNPN and CDR2 SVGIG (reference sequence). V was cut by 4 bases and J by 0 bases, with 15 bases left in between. The CDR3 covers 15 residues. The CDR3 region has the DNA TGTGCCTGGACTACCGGGGGGGGAGCTAACTATGGCTACACCTTC. This gives the protein CAWTTGGGANYGYTF.

This clonotype was seen a handful of times. The rearrangement joins TRBV20-1 to TRBJ1-2; 7 nucleotides agree with TRBD1. V shed 4 bases and J 3 bases; nucleotides not matched to a gene: 5. There are 13 residues in the CDR3. The V gene's germline CDR1 is DFQATT and CDR2 SNEGSKA (reference sequence). CDR3 region: CSATRGIDYGYTF. In DNA, the CDR3 is TGCAGTGCTACCAGGGGGATTGACTATGGCTACACCTTC.